The entry below describes one T cell receptor (beta chain). The data are from a study of T cell changes during pregnancy in multiple sclerosis. Repertoires were generated with immunoSEQ multiplex PCR, while TCRdb's copy carries only in-frame clones and drops some. The sample includes 50,000 to 75,000 clones, about 92% of them seen just once. Germline V gene lookup returns CDR1 LGHNA and CDR2 YSLEER. Between the trimmed V and J ends, which lost 1 base and 4 bases, there was a span of 16 bases. CDR3 length: 16 amino acids. The clonotype originates from a female donor in good health, enrolled as a control in a pregnancy study. J is TRBJ1-1 and V is TRBV4-3; possible D gene TRBD1, 5 bases. Material: peripheral blood, obtained in the first trimester of pregnancy. CDR3 sequence: CASSQGTGLVFTEAFF. CDR3 sequence (DNA): TGCGCCAGCAGCCAAGGTACAGGCCTCGTATTCACTGAAGCTTTCTTT.